Sequencing of this TCR beta chain was carried out in a study of cytomegalovirus exposure and HLA in healthy donors. Study observations and caveats: Certain indistinguishable V segments, among them TRBV6-2 and TRBV6-3, were excluded. What a later analysis reportedly showed was that an Asian-associated ancestry cluster had fewer N-insertions than the approximately 720-donor mean. Most subjects had HLA-A and HLA-B alleles reportedly predicted accurately by TCR beta sequences.

About this clone: Its target is not known.

In the PCR, 60 Vbeta and 13 Jbeta primers were used. Sequencing used immunoSEQ multiplex PCR; TCRdb keeps in-frame clones, though not all of them. This sample has approximately 200,000 clones; 65% to 80% occur once, and the top ten carry approximately 4.8%. CDR1 and CDR2 (germline): LNHDA, SQIVND (reference sequence). The CDR3 length is 14 residues. V lost 5 bases to trimming and J lost 3 bases, with 14 bases between them. The receptor's source is a man under 40 in good health and CMV-seropositive. This chain uses TRBV19 with TRBJ2-7, with D maybe TRBD1 (7 bases). What was sequenced was PBMCs. CDR3 loop: CASSLTGTGYEQYF. The CDR3 DNA reads TGTGCCAGTAGTTTGACAGGGACTGGCTACGAGCAGTACTTC.